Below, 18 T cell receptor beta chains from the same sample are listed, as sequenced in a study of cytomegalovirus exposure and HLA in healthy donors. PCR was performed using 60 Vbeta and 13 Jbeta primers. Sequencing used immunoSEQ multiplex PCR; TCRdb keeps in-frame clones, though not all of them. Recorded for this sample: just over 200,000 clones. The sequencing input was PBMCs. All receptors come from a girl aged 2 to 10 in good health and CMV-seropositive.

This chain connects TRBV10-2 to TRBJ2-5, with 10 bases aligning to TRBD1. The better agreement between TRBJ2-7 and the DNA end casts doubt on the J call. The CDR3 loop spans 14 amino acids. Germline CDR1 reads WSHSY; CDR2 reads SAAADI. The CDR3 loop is CASSRTGGDYEQYF. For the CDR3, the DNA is TGCGCCAGCAGCCGGACAGGGGGGGACTACGAGCAGTACTTC.

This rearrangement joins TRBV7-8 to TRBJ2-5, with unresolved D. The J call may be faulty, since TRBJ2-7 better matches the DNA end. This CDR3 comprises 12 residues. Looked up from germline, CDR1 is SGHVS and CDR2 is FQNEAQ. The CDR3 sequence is CASSSPPYEQYF. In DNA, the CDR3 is TGTGCCAGCAGCTCCCCACCCTACGAGCAGTACTTC.

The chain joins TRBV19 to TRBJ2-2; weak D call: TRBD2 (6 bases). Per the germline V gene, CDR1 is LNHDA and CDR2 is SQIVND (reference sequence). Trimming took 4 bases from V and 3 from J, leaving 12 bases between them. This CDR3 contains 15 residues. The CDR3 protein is CASSKSLAHTGELFF. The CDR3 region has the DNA TGTGCCAGTAGTAAGTCCCTAGCGCACACCGGGGAGCTGTTTTTT.

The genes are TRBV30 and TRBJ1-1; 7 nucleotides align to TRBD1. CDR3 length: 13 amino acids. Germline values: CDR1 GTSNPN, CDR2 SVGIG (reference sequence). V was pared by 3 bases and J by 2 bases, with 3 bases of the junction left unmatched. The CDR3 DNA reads TGTGCCTGGAGGCAGGGGGTTAACACTGAAGCTTTCTTT. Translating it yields CAWRQGVNTEAFF.

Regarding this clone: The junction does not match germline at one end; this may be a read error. The CDR3 region has the DNA TGTGCCAGCAGCGTAACGGGACAGGGGCGTGGGGCCAACGTCCTGACTTTC. It translates to CASSVTGQGRGANVLTF. This chain joins TRBV7-3 and TRBJ2-6; 10 positions agree with TRBD1. The CDR3 covers 17 residues. Per the germline V gene, CDR1 is SGHTA and CDR2 is FQGTGA.

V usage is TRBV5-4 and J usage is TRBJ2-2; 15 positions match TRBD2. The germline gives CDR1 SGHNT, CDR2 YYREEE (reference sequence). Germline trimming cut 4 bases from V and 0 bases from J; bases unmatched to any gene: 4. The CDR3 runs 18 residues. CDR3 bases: TGTGCCAGCAGCCCCGGACTAGCGGGAGGGCCGAACACCGGGGAGCTGTTTTTT. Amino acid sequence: CASSPGLAGGPNTGELFF.

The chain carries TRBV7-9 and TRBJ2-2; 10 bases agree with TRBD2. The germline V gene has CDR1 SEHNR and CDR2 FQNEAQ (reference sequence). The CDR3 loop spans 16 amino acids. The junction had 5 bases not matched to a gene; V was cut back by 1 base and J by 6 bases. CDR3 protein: CASSLDGLAGAGELFF. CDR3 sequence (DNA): TGTGCCAGCAGCTTAGATGGGCTAGCGGGAGCCGGGGAGCTGTTTTTT.

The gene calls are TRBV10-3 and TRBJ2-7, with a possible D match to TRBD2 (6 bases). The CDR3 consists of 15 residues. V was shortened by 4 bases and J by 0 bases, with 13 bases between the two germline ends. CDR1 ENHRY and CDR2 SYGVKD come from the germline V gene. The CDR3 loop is CAISAGGDSSYEQYF. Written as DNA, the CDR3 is TGTGCCATCAGTGCCGGGGGAGATTCCTCCTACGAGCAGTACTTC.

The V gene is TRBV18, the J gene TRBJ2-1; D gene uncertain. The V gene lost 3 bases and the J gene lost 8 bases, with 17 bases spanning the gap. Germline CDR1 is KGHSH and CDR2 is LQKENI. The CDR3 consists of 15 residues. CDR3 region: CASSPPSFPPDEQFF. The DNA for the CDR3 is TGTGCCAGCTCACCGCCGAGTTTTCCGCCCGATGAGCAGTTCTTC. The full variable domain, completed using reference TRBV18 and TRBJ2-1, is NAGVMQNPRHLVRRRGQEARLRCSPMKGHSHVYWYRQLPEEGLKFMVYLQKENIIDESGMPKERFSAEFPKEGPSILRIQQVVRGDSAAYFCASSPPSFPPDEQFFGPGTRLTVL.

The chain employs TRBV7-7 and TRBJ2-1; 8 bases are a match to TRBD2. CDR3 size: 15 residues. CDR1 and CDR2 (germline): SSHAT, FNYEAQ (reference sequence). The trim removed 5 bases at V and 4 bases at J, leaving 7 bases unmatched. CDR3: CASSAGTSGYNEQFF. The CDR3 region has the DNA TGTGCCAGCAGCGCGGGGACTAGTGGGTACAATGAGCAGTTCTTC.

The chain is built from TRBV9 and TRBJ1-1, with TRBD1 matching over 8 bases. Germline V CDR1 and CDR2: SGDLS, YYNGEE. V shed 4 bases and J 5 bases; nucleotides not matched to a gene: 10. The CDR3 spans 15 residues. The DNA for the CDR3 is TGTGCCAGCAGCAAACTGACAGGGGTGGGAACTGAAGCTTTCTTT. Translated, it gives CASSKLTGVGTEAFF.

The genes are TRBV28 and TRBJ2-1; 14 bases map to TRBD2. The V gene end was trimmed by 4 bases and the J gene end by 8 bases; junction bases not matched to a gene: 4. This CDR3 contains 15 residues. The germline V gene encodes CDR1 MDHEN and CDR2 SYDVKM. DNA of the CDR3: TGTGCCAGCAGTTCGGGACTAGCGGGAGTAGATGAGCAGTTCTTC. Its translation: CASSSGLAGVDEQFF.

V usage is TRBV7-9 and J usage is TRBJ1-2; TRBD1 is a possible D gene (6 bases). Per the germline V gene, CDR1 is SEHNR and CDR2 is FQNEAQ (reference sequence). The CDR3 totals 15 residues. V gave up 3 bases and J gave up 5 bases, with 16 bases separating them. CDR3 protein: CASSFSPGEGYGYTF. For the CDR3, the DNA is TGTGCCAGCAGCTTCTCGCCAGGGGAAGGGTATGGCTACACCTTC.

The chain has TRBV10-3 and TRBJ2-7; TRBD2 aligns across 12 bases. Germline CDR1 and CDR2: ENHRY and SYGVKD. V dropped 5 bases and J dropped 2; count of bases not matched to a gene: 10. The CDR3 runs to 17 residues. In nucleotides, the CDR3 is TGTGCCATCAGTCGCCTAGCGGGAGGGAAGGATCCCTACGAGCAGTACTTC. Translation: CAISRLAGGKDPYEQYF.

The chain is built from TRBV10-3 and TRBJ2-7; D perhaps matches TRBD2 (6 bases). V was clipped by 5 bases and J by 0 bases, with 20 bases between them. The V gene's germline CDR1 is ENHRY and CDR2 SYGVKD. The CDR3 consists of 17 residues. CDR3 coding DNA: TGTGCCATCAGTTTGTTGGGGGTGGCTAGCGACTCCTACGAGCAGTACTTC. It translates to CAISLLGVASDSYEQYF.

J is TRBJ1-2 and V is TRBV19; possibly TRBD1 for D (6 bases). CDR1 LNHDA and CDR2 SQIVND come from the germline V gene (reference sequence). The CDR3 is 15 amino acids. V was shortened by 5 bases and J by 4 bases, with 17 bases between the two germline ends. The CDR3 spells CASSGADRLLYGYTF. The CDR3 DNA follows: TGTGCCAGTAGTGGGGCCGACAGGCTCCTCTATGGCTACACCTTC.

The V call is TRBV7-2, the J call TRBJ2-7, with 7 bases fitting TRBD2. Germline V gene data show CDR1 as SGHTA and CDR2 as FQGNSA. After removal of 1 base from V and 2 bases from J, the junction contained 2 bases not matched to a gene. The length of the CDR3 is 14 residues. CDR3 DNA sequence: TGTGCCAGCAGCTTAGTCGGGACTACCTACGAGCAGTACTTC. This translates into CASSLVGTTYEQYF.

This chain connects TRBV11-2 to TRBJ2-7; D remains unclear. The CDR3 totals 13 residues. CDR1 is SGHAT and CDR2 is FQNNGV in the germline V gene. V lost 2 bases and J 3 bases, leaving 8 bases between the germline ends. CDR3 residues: CASSLSGIYEQYF. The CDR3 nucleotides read TGTGCCAGCAGCTTATCAGGAATCTACGAGCAGTACTTC.